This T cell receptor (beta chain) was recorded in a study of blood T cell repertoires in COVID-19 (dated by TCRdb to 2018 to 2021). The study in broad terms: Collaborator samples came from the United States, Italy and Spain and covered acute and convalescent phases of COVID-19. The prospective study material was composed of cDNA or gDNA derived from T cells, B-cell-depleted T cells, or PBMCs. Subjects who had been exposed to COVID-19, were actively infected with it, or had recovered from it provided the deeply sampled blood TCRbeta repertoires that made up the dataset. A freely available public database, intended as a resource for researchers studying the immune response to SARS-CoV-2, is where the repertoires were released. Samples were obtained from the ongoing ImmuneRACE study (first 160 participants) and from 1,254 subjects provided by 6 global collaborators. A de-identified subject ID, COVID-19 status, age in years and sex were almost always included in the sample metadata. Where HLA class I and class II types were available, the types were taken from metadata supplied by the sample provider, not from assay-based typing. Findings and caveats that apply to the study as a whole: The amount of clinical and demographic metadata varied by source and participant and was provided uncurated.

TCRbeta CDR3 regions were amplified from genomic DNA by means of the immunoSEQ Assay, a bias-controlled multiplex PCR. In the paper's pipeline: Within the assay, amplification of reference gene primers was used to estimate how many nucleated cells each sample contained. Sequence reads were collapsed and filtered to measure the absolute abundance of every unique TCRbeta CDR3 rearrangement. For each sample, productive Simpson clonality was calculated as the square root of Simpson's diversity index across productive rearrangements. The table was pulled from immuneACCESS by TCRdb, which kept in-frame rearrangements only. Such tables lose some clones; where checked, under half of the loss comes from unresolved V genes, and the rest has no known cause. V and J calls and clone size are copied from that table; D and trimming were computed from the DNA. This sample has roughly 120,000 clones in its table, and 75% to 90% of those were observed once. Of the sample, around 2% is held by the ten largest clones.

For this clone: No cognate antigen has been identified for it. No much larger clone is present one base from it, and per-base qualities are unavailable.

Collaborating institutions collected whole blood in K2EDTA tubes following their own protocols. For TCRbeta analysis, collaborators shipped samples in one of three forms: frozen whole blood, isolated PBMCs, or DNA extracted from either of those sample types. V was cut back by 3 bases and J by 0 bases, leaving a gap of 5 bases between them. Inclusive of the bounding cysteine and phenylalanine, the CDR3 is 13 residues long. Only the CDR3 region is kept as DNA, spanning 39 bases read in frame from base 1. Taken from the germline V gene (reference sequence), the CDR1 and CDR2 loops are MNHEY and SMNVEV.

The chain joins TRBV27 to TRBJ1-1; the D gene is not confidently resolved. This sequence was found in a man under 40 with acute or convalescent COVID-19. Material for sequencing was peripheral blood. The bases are TGTGCCAGCAGTTTTAAAATGAACACTGAAGCTTTCTTT. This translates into CASSFKMNTEAFF.